This TCR beta chain was documented in a study of Ad26.COV2.S vaccination and SARS-CoV-2 variants. Findings of the study overall: Vaccinees and placebo recipients showed similar non-spike TCR breadth. Using TCR breadth and depth analyses may have led to underestimated total T cell responses. A substantial breadth of spike-specific CD8+ and CD4+ T cell responses after vaccination has been reported.

Of note for this clone: Its specificity is unknown.

This CDR3 has 14 amino acids. Trimming cost V 3 bases and J 7 bases, with 13 bases left between them. Germline assignment: CDR1 MNHEY and CDR2 SVGAGI. Produced via immunoSEQ multiplex PCR; TCRdb's table is partial and in-frame only. The sample shows around 350,000 clones, about 91% of them seen only once. The sample was peripheral blood, taken after recovery from COVID-19. The chain employs TRBV6-5 and TRBJ1-5; no reliable D call. The receptor's source is a human donor who had recovered from COVID-19. CDR3 sequence (DNA): TGTGCCAGCAGTTATCCCCAGGCTTCGCAGCCCCAGCATTTT. This encodes CASSYPQASQPQHF.